One and the same sample provided the 18 T cell receptor gamma chains below, sequenced in a study of human gamma delta and Vdelta1 T cells. For these receptors, no antigen is known. TCRdb re-called clones from the PCR reads using CATT. The sample contains some 5,000 gamma-chain clones, about 30% of which appear only once. Sequenced input: Vdelta1 gamma-delta T cells from blood grown in culture (DOT cells). Receptors originate from a human donor in good health.

The chain carries TRGV9 and TRGJ1 or TRGJ2. Unmatched junction bases numbered 11, after V lost 0 bases and J lost 6 bases. The CDR3 spans 15 residues. Germline V gene data show CDR1 as GITISATS and CDR2 as ISYDGTV (reference sequence). CDR3 sequence: CALWEVGKSCYKKLF. The CDR3 DNA sequence: TGTGCCTTGTGGGAGGTGGGAAAATCGTGTTATAAGAAACTCTTT.

This chain uses TRGV3 with TRGJ1 or TRGJ2. The germline V gene encodes CDR1 VTNTFY and CDR2 YDVSTARD (reference sequence). After removal of 0 bases from V and 6 bases from J, the junction contained 5 bases not matched to a gene. This CDR3 region has 13 residues. The CDR3 sequence is CATWDRWSYKKLF. DNA for the CDR3: TGTGCCACCTGGGACAGGTGGAGTTATAAGAAACTCTTT.

V gene TRGV2 combines with J gene TRGJP1. Germline assignment: CDR1 EGSNGY and CDR2 YDSYNSKV. Trimming removed 0 bases from V and 9 bases from J; junction bases left unmatched: 7. CDR3 length: 14 amino acids. The CDR3, as DNA: TGTGCCACCTGGGACGGGCATATAAGTTGGTTCAAGATATTT. It yields the protein CATWDGHISWFKIF.

The rearrangement joins TRGV8 to TRGJP1. After removal of 3 bases from V and 3 bases from J, the junction contained 4 bases not matched to a gene. CDR3 length: 14 amino acids. The germline V gene has CDR1 VENAVY and CDR2 YDSYNSRV. The CDR3, as DNA: TGTGCCACCTGGGATCGAGCCACTGGTTGGTTCAAGATATTT. Its protein is CATWDRATGWFKIF.

By share, this clone ranks as medium-sized. Other DNA variants within this sample encode the same CDR3. The chain joins TRGV5 to TRGJ1 or TRGJ2. The CDR3 consists of 13 residues. V dropped 0 bases and J dropped 3; count of bases not matched to a gene: 2. The germline gives CDR1 VINAFY, CDR2 YDVSNSKD. As DNA, the CDR3 is TGTGCCACCTGGGACAGGCTTTATTATAAGAAACTCTTT. Its protein product is CATWDRLYYKKLF.

Sample share makes this clone medium-sized. The gene calls are TRGV5 and TRGJ1 or TRGJ2. Germline values: CDR1 VINAFY, CDR2 YDVSNSKD. Trimming at V came to 3 bases and at J to 3 bases, leaving 5 bases not matched to a gene. The CDR3 covers 13 residues. The CDR3 sequence: CATWDGLYYKKLF. The CDR3 DNA reads TGTGCCACCTGGGACGGACTTTATTATAAGAAACTCTTT.

About this clone itself: A read error may explain this, as a much larger clone is one base away. The sample contains more than one DNA sequence encoding this CDR3. The rearrangement links TRGV4 to TRGJP2. This CDR3 is built from 12 residues. Germline V gene sequence: CDR1 EGSTGY, CDR2 YDSYTSSV. With 4 bases clipped from V and 6 bases from J, the junction kept 2 bases outside the gene matches. CDR3 protein: CATWDGDWIKTF. The DNA for the CDR3 is TGTGCCACCTGGGACGGTGATTGGATCAAGACGTTT.

V usage is TRGV10 and J usage is TRGJ1 or TRGJ2. TRGV10 is sorted into the ORF group, with uncertain function. Trimming removed 8 bases from V and 11 bases from J; junction bases left unmatched: 10. CDR3 length: 11 amino acids. This chain's CDR3 is CAAWDLIEKLF. The CDR3 nucleotides read TGTGCTGCGTGGGATTTAATAGAGAAACTCTTT.

By its share, this clone is medium-sized. The gene calls are TRGV5 and TRGJ1 or TRGJ2. This CDR3 comprises 12 residues. J lost 11 bases, V lost 1 base, and 8 bases had no gene match. Germline values: CDR1 VINAFY, CDR2 YDVSNSKD. CDR3 amino acids: CATWDSFREKLF. The CDR3 DNA reads as TGTGCCACCTGGGACAGTTTTAGGGAGAAACTCTTT.

This clone was detected only a few times. This sequence joins TRGV4 and TRGJ1 or TRGJ2. V trimming: 0 bases; J trimming: 5 bases; junction bases outside the gene matches: 4. This CDR3 has 13 amino acids. Germline loops: CDR1 EGSTGY, CDR2 YDSYTSSV. The chain's CDR3 is CATWDGSHYKKLF. In nucleotides, the CDR3 is TGTGCCACCTGGGATGGGTCGCATTATAAGAAACTCTTT.

This clone is a singleton in its sample. The chain uses TRGV5 and TRGJP2. The CDR3 is 15 amino acids. V shed 1 base, J shed 3 bases, and the junction held 5 bases outside the gene matches. Germline loops: CDR1 VINAFY, CDR2 YDVSNSKD. The CDR3 bases are TGTGCCACCTGGGACAGTCGTCGTAGTGATTGGATCAAGACGTTT. It translates to CATWDSRRSDWIKTF.

Remarks on this clone: At the DNA level, this CDR3 is encoded by other sequences in the same sample as well. The chain couples TRGV2 to TRGJ1 or TRGJ2. Germline CDR1 and CDR2: EGSNGY and YDSYNSKV. This CDR3 region has 12 residues. J was trimmed by 9 bases and V by 0 bases; bases with no gene match: 5. CDR3 sequence reads: CATWDGPGKKLF. DNA for the CDR3: TGTGCCACCTGGGACGGGCCGGGTAAGAAACTCTTT.

As to this clone: A much larger clone differs by one base, so this may be a read error. The rearrangement links TRGV10 to TRGJP2. TRGV10 is filed as an ORF, its function uncertain. CDR3 length: 14 amino acids. Trimming took 8 bases from V and 3 from J; bases not matched to a gene: 7. The CDR3 loop is CAAWDWGSDWIKTF. CDR3 in DNA: TGTGCTGCGTGGGATTGGGGTAGTGATTGGATCAAGACGTTT.

There are a few counts of this clone. V is TRGV10 and J is TRGJ1 or TRGJ2. TRGV10 is marked as an open reading frame, function uncertain. This CDR3 spans 13 amino acids. The V segment lost 8 bases and the J segment 3 bases; nucleotides outside the gene matches: 8. For the CDR3, the DNA is TGTGCTGCGTGGGATTTCGTTTATTATAAGAAACTCTTT. It codes for CAAWDFVYYKKLF.

This clone occurred a few times. Other DNA sequences in this sample translate to the same CDR3. This chain uses TRGV4 with TRGJ1 or TRGJ2. The germline gives CDR1 EGSTGY, CDR2 YDSYTSSV. The ends lost 4 bases at V and 7 bases at J; junction bases unmatched: 13. The CDR3 has 14 amino acids. CDR3 in amino acids: CATWDGPDGYKKLF. CDR3 coding DNA: TGTGCCACCTGGGACGGGCCTGATGGATATAAGAAACTCTTT.

The rearrangement uses TRGV5 and TRGJ1 or TRGJ2. Germline loops: CDR1 VINAFY, CDR2 YDVSNSKD. V shed 0 bases and J 3 bases; nucleotides not matched to a gene: 8. CDR3 length equals 15 residues. Here the CDR3 reads CATWDRHNFYYKKLF. DNA of the CDR3: TGTGCCACCTGGGACAGGCACAATTTTTATTATAAGAAACTCTTT.

The chain links TRGV9 to TRGJ1 or TRGJ2. With V trimmed by 0 bases and J by 12 bases, 14 bases remained unmatched. Germline lookup yields CDR1 GITISATS and CDR2 ISYDGTV (reference sequence). CDR3 size: 14 residues. CDR3 nucleotides: TGTGCCTTGTGGGAGGTGCATTCCATAGGGAGGAAACTCTTT. As protein: CALWEVHSIGRKLF.

Points on this clone: With a much larger clone just one base away, this may be a read error. The chain links TRGV4 to TRGJ1 or TRGJ2. The V gene's germline CDR1 is EGSTGY and CDR2 YDSYTSSV. With 4 bases clipped from V and 2 bases from J, the junction kept 2 bases outside the gene matches. The CDR3 runs 12 residues. The CDR3 region is CATWEDYYKKLF. CDR3 coding DNA: TGTGCCACCTGGGAGGATTATTATAAGAAACTCTTT.